This TCR beta chain was captured in a study of blood T cell repertoires in COVID-19. Whole-study context: Researchers got acute and convalescent COVID-19 samples from the United States, Italy and Spain. From T cells, B-cell-depleted T cells, or PBMCs came the material, which was cDNA or gDNA.

Original data processing: Amplifying reference gene primers gave estimates of nucleated cell counts. Libraries were prepared by immunoSEQ multiplex PCR; TCRdb keeps only in-frame clonotypes and omits some of them. V and J calls and clone size come straight from that table; D and trimming were deduced from the DNA. Of about 200,000 clones in the sample, 80% were seen once. This TCR came from a woman between 70 and 85 years old with acute or convalescent COVID-19. The specimen sequenced was peripheral blood.

In nucleotides, the CDR3 is TGTGCCAGCAGTGAAGCGCTTGTGGGACCAGGGGATTCACCCCTCCACTTT. It codes for CASSEALVGPGDSPLHF. This chain links TRBV2 with TRBJ1-6; tentatively, D is TRBD1 (6 bases). CDR3 length equals 17 residues. Germline CDR1 reads SNHLY; CDR2 reads FYNNEI. V was trimmed by 0 bases and J by 8 bases, leaving 17 bases between them.